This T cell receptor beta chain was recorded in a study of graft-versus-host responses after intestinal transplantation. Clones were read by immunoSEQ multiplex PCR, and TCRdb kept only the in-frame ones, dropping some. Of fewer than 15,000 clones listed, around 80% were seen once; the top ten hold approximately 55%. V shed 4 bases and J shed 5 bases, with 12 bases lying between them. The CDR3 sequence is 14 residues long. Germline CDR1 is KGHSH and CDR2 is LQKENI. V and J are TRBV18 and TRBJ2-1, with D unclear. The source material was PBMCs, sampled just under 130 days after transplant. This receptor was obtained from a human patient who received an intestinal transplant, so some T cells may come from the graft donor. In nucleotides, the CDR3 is TGTGCCAGCTCACTATCCCTACTCGACAATGAGCAGTTCTTC. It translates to CASSLSLLDNEQFF.